The clone carrying this TCR beta chain has at least ten counts. The antigen is not known. TCRdb itself ran the 5' RACE reads through MiXCR, one entry per CDR3 protein. The profile shows around 280,000 distinct CDR3 sequences, 15% to 20% of them singletons. The sample is drawn from a study of CD8 T cells in ankylosing spondylitis. Findings and limits, study-wide: A TCR beta motif of several highly homologous variants seemed to mark ankylosing spondylitis blood. Peripheral blood samples showed relatively rare disease-linked clones, and these clones were CD8+.

Trimming at V came to 5 bases and at J to 1 base, leaving 7 bases not matched to a gene. The CDR3 is 16 residues long. The source material was blood, either unsorted or a sorted T cell fraction (not recorded which). The chain employs TRBV12-3 or TRBV12-4 and TRBJ1-5, with TRBD1 matching over 8 bases. This TCR derives from a male donor with ankylosing spondylitis or in good health (not recorded which). Written as DNA, the CDR3 is TGTGCCAGCAGTGCACGGACAGGGAGCAGCAATCAGCCCCAGCATTTT. Translating it yields CASSARTGSSNQPQHF.